This T cell receptor beta chain stems from a study of blood T cell repertoires in COVID-19. Germline V CDR1 and CDR2: MNHEY, SVGEGT. CDR3 size: 14 residues. Deletions cut 5 bases from V and 2 bases from J, with 13 bases between. The method was immunoSEQ multiplex PCR; TCRdb's version includes in-frame clones alone and lacks a portion of them. The data hold about 280,000 clones, with roughly 89% observed a single time. The sequence was collected from a woman in her forties who had recovered from COVID-19. The sequencing sample was made of PBMCs or T cells enriched from blood (not recorded which). The chain employs TRBV6-2 or TRBV6-3 and TRBJ2-7; D gene uncertain. The CDR3 protein is CASSPSFAAYEQYF. CDR3 in DNA: TGTGCCAGCAGTCCGAGTTTCGCCGCCTACGAGCAGTACTTC.